This TCR beta chain came from a study of blood T cell repertoires in COVID-19. Study summary: Sample material is recorded as cDNA or gDNA derived from T cells, B-cell-depleted T cells, or PBMCs.

Germline-derived CDR1 and CDR2 are LGHNA and YSLEER. The V segment lost 4 bases and the J segment 5 bases; nucleotides outside the gene matches: 7. This CDR3 is 16 amino acids long. The authors' processing: Reference gene primer amplification gave nucleated cell count estimates. TCRdb's copy holds only in-frame clones and misses some; the assay was immunoSEQ multiplex PCR. V, J and clone size were drawn from that table, and D and trimming were deduced from the DNA. The sample has under 250,000 clones, around 80% seen once. Input material: peripheral blood. The chain employs TRBV4-3 and TRBJ2-2; 10 nucleotides match TRBD1. This TCR was recovered from a man aged 50 to 60 with active or convalescent COVID-19. In DNA form, the CDR3 reads TGCGCCAGCAGCCCCCGGACAGGGGGATATACCGGGGAGCTGTTTTTT. Protein product: CASSPRTGGYTGELFF.